This T cell receptor beta chain was sequenced in a study of T cells after yellow fever vaccination. In the study overall: Fractions low in cell number were prepared with SMART-Seq v4 Ultra Low Input.

General observations from the study: Subsequent booster samples again held most clones from primary vaccination (around 96% CD4, roughly 91% CD8). In FACS-sorted repertoires, abundant clonotypes from the bulk population could appear as contaminants.

A universal primer site and UMIs were added as TCR cDNA was made by 5'RACE template switching. From the 5' RACE reads, TCRdb called clonotypes with MiXCR, one entry per CDR3 protein. The sample consists of some 300,000 distinct CDR3 sequences, approximately 12% of them appearing once. CDR1 is SGHTA and CDR2 is FQGNSA in the germline V gene. The CDR3 is 11 amino acids. This clonotype was counted at least ten times. Its antigen remains unknown. The rearrangement uses TRBV7-2 and TRBJ1-2; 8 bases match TRBD1. This receptor was identified in a man aged 18 to 35 who received the YFV17D yellow fever vaccine. This specimen was CD4+ T cells sorted from PBMCs, taken 45 days after the yellow fever booster vaccination. The CDR3 coding sequence is TGTGGGACAGGGAGTACCTATGGCTACACCTTC. It is translated as CGTGSTYGYTF.